These 16 T cell receptor beta chains were sequenced from one sample in a study of identical twins. A single record per CDR3 protein comes from TCRdb applying MiXCR to the 5' RACE reads. Found here are 350,000 to 600,000 distinct CDR3 sequences, over 12% of them singletons; the top ten hold roughly 0.5%. These data were also reused for a study on yellow fever vaccine responses in identical twins.

Material: CD4+ T cells sorted from blood. The origin of the receptors is a woman aged 18-35 years in good health.

This clonotype was counted at least ten times. The J gene is TRBJ2-3, the V gene TRBV7-3, with D maybe TRBD2 (6 bases). The CDR3 extends over 14 amino acids. The germline CDR1 and CDR2 sequences are SGHTA and FQGTGA. V lost 0 bases and J lost 5, with 9 bases in between. CDR3 nucleotide sequence: TGTGCCAGCAGCTTAACTGGGGGGAAAGATACGCAGTATTTT. It translates to CASSLTGGKDTQYF.

The rearrangement uses TRBV29-1 and TRBJ2-7; D is undetermined. This CDR3 has 11 residues. Looked up from germline, CDR1 is SQVTM and CDR2 is ANQGSEA. V lost 6 bases to trimming and J lost 0 bases, with 6 bases between them. The CDR3 DNA reads as TGCAGCGTCCGGGTCTCCTACGAGCAGTACTTC. It encodes CSVRVSYEQYF.

V usage is TRBV10-3 and J usage is TRBJ2-3; tentatively, D is TRBD2 (6 bases). Germline CDR1 is ENHRY and CDR2 is SYGVKD. The CDR3 covers 17 residues. V lost 2 bases, J lost 2 bases, and 17 bases lay in between. CDR3 sequence: CAISEQPPGAATDTQYF. DNA of the CDR3: TGTGCCATCAGTGAGCAACCGCCGGGAGCGGCCACAGATACGCAGTATTTT.

This clonotype was observed a handful of times. The chain is built from TRBV5-1 and TRBJ2-7, with D unclear. The ends were cut back, 5 bases at V and 2 bases at J, with 17 bases in the middle. Per germline, CDR1 SGHRS and CDR2 YFSETQ. The CDR3 has 15 residues. The CDR3 nucleotides are TGCGCCAGCAGGGGCGGCCTTACTAATACCTACGAGCAGTACTTC. Translating gives CASRGGLTNTYEQYF.

The sample holds a few counts of this clonotype. This chain joins TRBV20-1 and TRBJ2-1; 16 bases agree with TRBD2. From germline, CDR1 is DFQATT and CDR2 SNEGSKA (reference sequence). Trimming removed 5 bases from V and 7 bases from J; junction bases left unmatched: 2. This CDR3 is built from 14 residues. This CDR3 is CSAGGLAGGNEQFF. The CDR3 DNA follows: TGCAGTGCTGGGGGACTAGCGGGAGGGAATGAGCAGTTCTTC.

The V call is TRBV7-2, the J call TRBJ2-3, with 7 bases fitting TRBD2. The V segment lost 5 bases and the J segment 0 bases; nucleotides outside the gene matches: 8. The CDR3 is made up of 16 amino acids. Germline CDR1 is SGHTA and CDR2 is FQGNSA. The CDR3 DNA follows: TGTGCCAGCAGCGTCATGGGGGGGATTAGCACAGATACGCAGTATTTT. This codes for CASSVMGGISTDTQYF.

Sample share makes this clonotype medium-sized (0.01 to 0.1%). The V and J genes are TRBV7-2 and TRBJ2-7, with D possibly being TRBD1 (6 bases). Germline V CDR1 and CDR2: SGHTA, FQGNSA. The V end lost 8 bases, the J end lost 10 bases, and 18 bases lay between the germline ends. CDR3 length: 12 residues. CDR3 DNA: TGTGCCAGCGCTGACCCACAGGGTGGCCAGTACTTC. It encodes CASADPQGGQYF.

The chain has TRBV3-1 and TRBJ2-7, with TRBD2 matching 8 bases. V was pared by 3 bases and J by 1 base, with 8 bases of the junction left unmatched. The germline gives CDR1 LGHDT, CDR2 YNNKEL (reference sequence). The CDR3 covers 16 residues. The CDR3 bases are TGTGCCAGCAGCCATTCTGGGGCTAGCGGGTCCTACGAGCAGTACTTC. This encodes CASSHSGASGSYEQYF.

V gene TRBV24-1 combines with J gene TRBJ2-2, with 11 nucleotides matching TRBD1. Germline V gives CDR1 KGHDR, CDR2 SFDVKD. With V trimmed by 5 bases and J by 6 bases, 4 bases remained unmatched. The CDR3 contains 15 residues. The CDR3 here is CATSAPGQGAGELFF. The CDR3 DNA reads TGTGCCACCAGTGCCCCGGGACAGGGGGCCGGGGAGCTGTTTTTT.

DNA for the CDR3: TGTGCCAGCAGCTCCACACAGGGGGCCTACGAGCAGTACTTC. It specifies CASSSTQGAYEQYF. J is TRBJ2-7 and V is TRBV7-9, with 8 bases that match TRBD1. V lost 4 bases to trimming and J lost 2 bases; unmatched junction nucleotides: 4. Germline V CDR1 and CDR2: SEHNR, FQNEAQ (reference sequence). This CDR3 is 14 amino acids long. Full variable domain (remainder filled in from reference TRBV7-9 and TRBJ2-7): DTGVSQNPRHKITKRGQNVTFRCDPISEHNRLYWYRQTLGQGPEFLTYFQNEAQLEKSRLLSDRFSAERPKGSFSTLEIQRTEQGDSAMYLCASSSTQGAYEQYFGPGTRLTVT.

The chain employs TRBV5-1 and TRBJ2-1; 9 nucleotides agree with TRBD2. Germline assignment: CDR1 SGHRS and CDR2 YFSETQ. Losses at the gene ends were 3 bases for V and 9 bases for J; bases not matched to a gene: 7. This CDR3 is built from 14 residues. CDR3 in amino acids: CASSSSGELGEQFF. The CDR3 coding sequence is TGCGCCAGCAGCTCTAGCGGGGAGTTGGGTGAGCAGTTCTTC.

This clonotype has a count of ten or more. This chain uses TRBV20-1 with TRBJ1-1, with a weak D call TRBD1 (6 bases). This CDR3 spans 14 amino acids. The V end was cut by 3 bases, the J end by 5 bases, with 16 bases between. Germline CDR1 DFQATT, CDR2 SNEGSKA (reference sequence). The DNA of the CDR3 is TGCAGTGCTAGCCTGGAACAGGGAAGGACTGAAGCTTTCTTT. Its translation is CSASLEQGRTEAFF.

The chain uses TRBV11-3 and TRBJ2-3; possibly TRBD1 for D (6 bases). This CDR3 has 12 amino acids. CDR1 and CDR2 (germline): SGHNT, YENEEA. Trimming left V 3 bases short and J 11 bases short, with 12 bases between. CDR3 bases: TGTGCCAGCAGCTTGGGGGCTCTGGGGCAGTATTTT. Translating it yields CASSLGALGQYF.

The sample holds a few counts of this clonotype. This chain connects TRBV6-2 or TRBV6-3 to TRBJ2-7, with D hard to call. Germline-derived CDR1 and CDR2 are MNHEY and SVGEGT. CDR3 length equals 13 residues. The V end was cut by 10 bases, the J end by 4 bases, with 17 bases between. The CDR3 bases are TGTGCCACCAATGAGCAGAGGTCTTACGAGCAGTACTTC. This sequence encodes CATNEQRSYEQYF.

The sample holds a few counts of this clonotype. The J gene is TRBJ1-1, the V gene TRBV7-6; possibly TRBD1 for D (6 bases). CDR3 length: 14 residues. V gave up 5 bases and J gave up 4 bases, with 14 bases separating them. The germline gives CDR1 SGHVS, CDR2 FNYEAQ. The CDR3 region has the DNA TGTGCCAGCAGCGTAAACAGGGTTGGCACTGAAGCTTTCTTT. Protein: CASSVNRVGTEAFF.

This clonotype appeared many times. The chain is built from TRBV29-1 and TRBJ2-7; D gene uncertain. From germline, CDR1 is SQVTM and CDR2 ANQGSEA. Trimming removed 0 bases at V and 4 bases at J, with 16 bases between. The CDR3 sequence is 15 residues long. The CDR3 DNA sequence: TGCAGCGTTGAAGAAACCCGGTTCTTGAGATACGAGCAGTACTTC. It specifies CSVEETRFLRYEQYF.